These T cell receptor beta chains were read from a single sample in a study of blood T cell repertoires in COVID-19. TCRdb keeps only in-frame clones here, not all; method: immunoSEQ multiplex PCR. The sample holds approximately 68,000 clones, about nine tenths seen once. Sequencing used peripheral blood. The receptors were sampled from a man aged 50-60 years with active COVID-19. The CDR3 runs from the conserved cysteine through the conserved F or W. Fields, in order: J gene, clone size, D gene, V gene, CDR3 protein, CDR3 DNA. D genes are given only for firm matches. Expanded clones are given a class, and other clones once, few, many or no size at all.

J: TRBJ2-7; size: -; D: -; V: TRBV19; CDR3: CASSTSREVIYEQYF; DNA: TGTGCCAGTAGTACCTCGAGAGAAGTGATCTACGAGCAGTACTTC
J: TRBJ1-5; size: -; D: -; V: TRBV7-6; CDR3: CASSPHEGSNQPQHF; DNA: TGTGCCAGCAGCCCACACGAGGGTAGCAATCAGCCCCAGCATTTT
J: TRBJ1-1; size: -; D: TRBD1; V: TRBV7-2; CDR3: CASRPRGLPMNTEAFF; DNA: TGTGCCAGCAGGCCAAGGGGGCTTCCAATGAACACTGAAGCTTTCTTT
J: TRBJ1-1; size: -; D: -; V: TRBV29-1; CDR3: CSGDPGGLNTEAFF; DNA: TGCAGCGGGGACCCCGGGGGACTGAACACTGAAGCTTTCTTT
J: TRBJ2-1; size: -; D: TRBD2; V: TRBV19; CDR3: CASSVRTGGSYNEQFF; DNA: TGTGCCAGTAGTGTGAGAACTGGCGGGAGCTACAATGAGCAGTTCTTC
J: TRBJ2-7; size: -; D: TRBD1; V: TRBV6-2/TRBV6-3; CDR3: CASSYSIRDRGTYEQYF; DNA: TGTGCCAGCAGTTACTCGATCCGGGACAGGGGAACCTACGAGCAGTACTTC
J: TRBJ1-1; size: -; D: -; V: TRBV5-1; CDR3: CASSLGTVNTEAFF; DNA: TGCGCCAGCAGCTTGGGGACAGTAAACACTGAAGCTTTCTTT
J: TRBJ2-3; size: once; D: TRBD2; V: TRBV28; CDR3: CASSSLSLAGPDTQYF; DNA: TGTGCCAGCAGTTCCTTAAGCCTAGCGGGACCGGATACGCAGTATTTT
J: TRBJ1-2; size: -; D: TRBD1; V: TRBV7-9; CDR3: CASSLPDRDRYGYTF; DNA: TGTGCCAGCAGCTTACCCGACAGGGATAGGTATGGCTACACCTTC
J: TRBJ2-4; size: -; D: -; V: TRBV9; CDR3: CASSTQGGAKNIQYF; DNA: TGTGCCAGCTCTACCCAAGGGGGAGCCAAAAACATTCAGTACTTC
J: TRBJ1-2; size: -; D: -; V: TRBV10-1; CDR3: CATTWGGDGYTF; DNA: TGCGCCACCACCTGGGGGGGTGATGGCTACACCTTC
J: TRBJ2-7; size: -; D: TRBD2; V: TRBV5-1; CDR3: CASSLESGGTYEQYF; DNA: TGCGCCAGCAGCTTGGAGTCGGGAGGTACCTACGAGCAGTACTTC
J: TRBJ2-5; size: -; D: -; V: TRBV6-6; CDR3: CASSYRGGRGQETQYF; DNA: TGTGCCAGCAGTTATCGGGGGGGCAGGGGGCAAGAGACCCAGTACTTC
J: TRBJ2-3; size: -; D: -; V: TRBV9; CDR3: CASSASTDTQYF; DNA: TGTGCCAGCAGCGCGAGCACAGATACGCAGTATTTT
J: TRBJ1-5; size: -; D: -; V: TRBV5-8; CDR3: CASSSHYSNQPQHF; DNA: TGTGCCAGCAGCTCCCACTATAGCAATCAGCCCCAGCATTTT
J: TRBJ2-7; size: -; D: TRBD2; V: TRBV11-3; CDR3: CASSPRTSGGTREQYF; DNA: TGTGCCAGCAGCCCCAGGACTAGCGGGGGCACGAGGGAGCAGTACTTC
J: TRBJ2-3; size: -; D: -; V: TRBV7-9; CDR3: CASSLRSSRPGDTQYF; DNA: TGTGCCAGCAGCTTACGCTCTAGCCGCCCTGGAGATACGCAGTATTTT
J: TRBJ2-1; size: -; D: TRBD2; V: TRBV7-2; CDR3: CASSFSGRAGQFF; DNA: TGTGCCAGCAGCTTTAGCGGGAGGGCAGGGCAGTTCTTC
J: TRBJ1-1; size: -; D: -; V: TRBV28; CDR3: CASSLHGGTEAFF; DNA: TGTGCCAGCAGTTTACACGGGGGTACTGAAGCTTTCTTT
J: TRBJ2-5; size: -; D: TRBD1; V: TRBV27; CDR3: CASSFDSGTGVRGTQYF; DNA: TGTGCCAGCAGTTTCGACTCGGGGACAGGGGTGAGGGGGACCCAGTACTTC
J: TRBJ1-5; size: -; D: -; V: TRBV19; CDR3: CASSMETGWNQPQHF; DNA: TGTGCCAGTAGTATGGAAACAGGTTGGAATCAGCCCCAGCATTTT
J: TRBJ2-3; size: -; D: TRBD1; V: TRBV19; CDR3: CASSSPGGGRTDTQYF; DNA: TGTGCCAGTAGTAGCCCAGGGGGCGGTAGGACAGATACGCAGTATTTT
J: TRBJ2-2; size: -; D: -; V: TRBV19; CDR3: CASSMVGSTGELFF; DNA: TGTGCCAGTAGTATGGTGGGCTCCACCGGGGAGCTGTTTTTT
J: TRBJ2-3; size: -; D: -; V: TRBV7-3; CDR3: CASSPDRTDTQYF; DNA: TGTGCCAGCAGCCCTGACAGGACAGATACGCAGTATTTT
J: TRBJ1-6; size: -; D: -; V: TRBV7-2; CDR3: CASSLEGLGNSPLHF; DNA: TGTGCCAGCAGCTTAGAGGGGCTAGGGAATTCACCCCTCCACTTT
J: TRBJ2-7; size: -; D: -; V: TRBV5-1; CDR3: CASSLRSGEPGEQYF; DNA: TGCGCCAGCAGCTTGAGGTCGGGGGAACCGGGCGAGCAGTACTTC
J: TRBJ2-1; size: -; D: -; V: TRBV4-3; CDR3: CASSRNRQGGLVYEQFF; DNA: TGCGCCAGCAGCCGGAACCGGCAGGGTGGTTTGGTTTATGAGCAGTTCTTC
J: TRBJ2-3; size: once; D: TRBD1; V: TRBV9; CDR3: CASSARTGPDTQYF; DNA: TGTGCCAGCAGCGCAAGGACAGGGCCAGATACGCAGTATTTT
J: TRBJ2-3; size: -; D: -; V: TRBV18; CDR3: CASSPVMSADTQYF; DNA: TGTGCCAGCTCACCCGTTATGTCCGCGGATACGCAGTATTTT
J: TRBJ1-1; size: medium-sized; D: TRBD1; V: TRBV27; CDR3: CASSPGGRYEAFF; DNA: TGTGCCAGCAGTCCAGGGGGACGCTATGAAGCTTTCTTT
J: TRBJ1-6; size: -; D: -; V: TRBV3-1/TRBV3-2; CDR3: CASSPQGNNSPLHF; DNA: TGTGCCAGCAGCCCCCAGGGAAATAATTCACCCCTCCACTTT
J: TRBJ2-5; size: -; D: -; V: TRBV12-3/TRBV12-4; CDR3: CASSLSGSETQYF; DNA: TGTGCCAGCAGTTTATCCGGTTCTGAGACCCAGTACTTC
J: TRBJ2-2; size: -; D: -; V: TRBV4-2; CDR3: CASSQDREGSGELFF; DNA: TGTGCCAGCAGCCAAGATCGCGAGGGTTCCGGGGAGCTGTTTTTT
J: TRBJ2-7; size: -; D: TRBD1; V: TRBV5-1; CDR3: CASSLGTATQGYEQYF; DNA: TGCGCCAGCAGCTTAGGGACAGCCACACAGGGATACGAGCAGTACTTC
J: TRBJ2-3; size: -; D: -; V: TRBV10-3; CDR3: CAISESRGADTQYF; DNA: TGTGCCATCAGTGAGTCTCGGGGAGCAGATACGCAGTATTTT
J: TRBJ2-7; size: once; D: TRBD1; V: TRBV4-3; CDR3: CASSRYRDSSYEQYF; DNA: TGCGCCAGCAGCCGATACCGGGACAGCTCCTACGAGCAGTACTTC
J: TRBJ2-3; size: -; D: -; V: TRBV7-8; CDR3: CASSQGGFSTDTQYF; DNA: TGTGCCAGCAGTCAAGGAGGGTTTAGCACAGATACGCAGTATTTT
J: TRBJ2-1; size: -; D: -; V: TRBV5-8; CDR3: CASSLELRPPYNEQFF; DNA: TGTGCCAGCAGCTTGGAGTTGCGGCCTCCCTACAATGAGCAGTTCTTC
J: TRBJ2-7; size: -; D: TRBD1; V: TRBV5-4; CDR3: CASSGGQGPSYEQYF; DNA: TGTGCCAGCAGCGGAGGACAGGGACCATCCTACGAGCAGTACTTC
J: TRBJ1-5; size: -; D: -; V: TRBV10-3; CDR3: CAISESQGRQPQHF; DNA: TGTGCCATCAGTGAGTCTCAGGGAAGGCAGCCCCAGCATTTT
J: TRBJ2-3; size: many; D: -; V: TRBV6-5; CDR3: CASRPVALTDTQYF; DNA: TGTGCCAGCAGACCCGTGGCCCTCACAGATACGCAGTATTTT
J: TRBJ1-6; size: -; D: -; V: TRBV7-6; CDR3: CASSLEAGGISPLHF; DNA: TGTGCCAGCAGCTTAGAGGCGGGCGGAATTTCACCCCTCCACTTT
J: TRBJ1-6; size: -; D: -; V: TRBV30; CDR3: CAWSPYDNSPLHF; DNA: TGTGCCTGGAGTCCCTATGATAATTCACCCCTCCACTTT
J: TRBJ1-2; size: -; D: -; V: TRBV7-3; CDR3: CASSLAGDYGYTF; DNA: TGTGCCAGCAGCTTAGCAGGGGACTATGGCTACACCTTC
J: TRBJ1-1; size: -; D: -; V: TRBV5-6; CDR3: CASRYGTREAFF; DNA: TGTGCCAGCAGATACGGGACACGTGAAGCTTTCTTT
J: TRBJ2-2; size: -; D: -; V: TRBV6-2/TRBV6-3; CDR3: CASSSGSGSGELFF; DNA: TGTGCCAGCAGTTCCGGGAGCGGGTCCGGGGAGCTGTTTTTT
J: TRBJ2-7; size: -; D: TRBD2; V: TRBV6-2/TRBV6-3; CDR3: CASSYSNSGARDEQYF; DNA: TGTGCCAGCAGTTACTCGAATAGCGGGGCGCGGGACGAGCAGTACTTC
J: TRBJ2-7; size: -; D: TRBD2; V: TRBV5-5; CDR3: CASTRLAESSYEQYF; DNA: TGTGCCAGCACCAGACTAGCGGAAAGCTCCTACGAGCAGTACTTC
J: TRBJ2-7; size: -; D: TRBD1; V: TRBV9; CDR3: CASSVGQGASLYEQYF; DNA: TGTGCCAGCAGCGTTGGACAGGGGGCGAGTCTATACGAGCAGTACTTC
J: TRBJ2-2; size: -; D: TRBD1; V: TRBV28; CDR3: CASSTGQGEAGELFF; DNA: TGTGCCAGCAGTACCGGACAGGGGGAAGCCGGGGAGCTGTTTTTT
J: TRBJ2-1; size: -; D: -; V: TRBV15; CDR3: CATSSLSVSSYNEQFF; DNA: TGTGCCACCAGCTCCTTAAGCGTAAGCTCCTACAATGAGCAGTTCTTC
J: TRBJ2-5; size: -; D: -; V: TRBV3-1/TRBV3-2; CDR3: CASSQRAGEETQYF; DNA: TGTGCCAGCAGCCAAAGGGCAGGGGAAGAGACCCAGTACTTC
J: TRBJ2-1; size: -; D: TRBD2; V: TRBV5-4; CDR3: CASSTSGGVRHEQFF; DNA: TGTGCCAGCAGTACTAGCGGGGGGGTTAGGCATGAGCAGTTCTTC
J: TRBJ1-1; size: -; D: -; V: TRBV18; CDR3: CASSPVSSRTEAFF; DNA: TGTGCCAGCTCCCCAGTCTCGTCTCGGACTGAAGCTTTCTTT
J: TRBJ1-1; size: once; D: -; V: TRBV7-3; CDR3: CASSLKPGVGEAFF; DNA: TGTGCCAGCAGCTTAAAACCCGGAGTGGGTGAAGCTTTCTTT
J: TRBJ2-1; size: -; D: -; V: TRBV24-1; CDR3: CATSDARISYNEQFF; DNA: TGTGCCACCAGTGATGCTAGGATCTCCTACAATGAGCAGTTCTTC
J: TRBJ2-1; size: -; D: -; V: TRBV10-3; CDR3: CAIRTDAASYNEQFF; DNA: TGTGCCATCAGAACCGACGCGGCGTCCTACAATGAGCAGTTCTTC
J: TRBJ2-2; size: -; D: -; V: TRBV6-2/TRBV6-3; CDR3: CASSYLVSKPAGELFF; DNA: TGTGCCAGCAGTTATCTAGTCAGTAAGCCGGCCGGGGAGCTGTTTTTT
J: TRBJ1-3; size: -; D: TRBD1; V: TRBV6-5; CDR3: CASSLSGTGVNTIYF; DNA: TGTGCCAGCAGTTTGTCCGGGACAGGGGTCAACACCATATATTTT